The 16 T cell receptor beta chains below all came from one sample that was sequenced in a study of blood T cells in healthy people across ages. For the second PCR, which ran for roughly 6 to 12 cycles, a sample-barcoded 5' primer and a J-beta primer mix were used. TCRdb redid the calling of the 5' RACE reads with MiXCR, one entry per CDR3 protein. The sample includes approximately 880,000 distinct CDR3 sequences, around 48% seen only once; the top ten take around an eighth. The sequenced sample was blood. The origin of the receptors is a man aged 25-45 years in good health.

CDR3 sequence (DNA): TGTGCCAGCAGTCCAGGGTCGGAGGAAAAACTGTTTTTT. It codes for CASSPGSEEKLFF. This chain connects TRBV6-1 to TRBJ1-4; D perhaps matches TRBD1 (5 bases). Trimming removed 5 bases at V and 8 bases at J, with 12 bases between. This CDR3 has 13 amino acids. Germline V lookup: CDR1 MNHNS, CDR2 SASEGT.

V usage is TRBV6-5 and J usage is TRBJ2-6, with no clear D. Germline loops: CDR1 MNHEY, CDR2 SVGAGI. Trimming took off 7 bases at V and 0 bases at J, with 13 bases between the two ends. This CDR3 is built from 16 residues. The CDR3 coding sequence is TGTGCCAGCAAGGGTAGGGTTACCTCTGGGGCCAACGTCCTGACTTTC. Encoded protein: CASKGRVTSGANVLTF.

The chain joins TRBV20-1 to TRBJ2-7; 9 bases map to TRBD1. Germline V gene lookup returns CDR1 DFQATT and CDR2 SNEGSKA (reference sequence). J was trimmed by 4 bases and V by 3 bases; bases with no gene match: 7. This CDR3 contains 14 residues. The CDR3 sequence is CSASWRTGEYEQYF. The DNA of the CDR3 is TGCAGTGCTAGTTGGAGGACAGGGGAATACGAGCAGTACTTC.

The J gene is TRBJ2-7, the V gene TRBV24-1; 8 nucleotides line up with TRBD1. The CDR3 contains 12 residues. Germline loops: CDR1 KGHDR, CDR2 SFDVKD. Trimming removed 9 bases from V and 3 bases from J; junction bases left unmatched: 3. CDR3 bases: TGTGCCACCTCGGACAGGGACTACGAGCAGTACTTC. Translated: CATSDRDYEQYF.

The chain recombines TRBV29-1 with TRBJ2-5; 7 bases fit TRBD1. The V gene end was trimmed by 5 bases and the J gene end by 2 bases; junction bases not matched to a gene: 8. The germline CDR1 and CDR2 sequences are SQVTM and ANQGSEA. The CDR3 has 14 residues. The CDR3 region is CSVNPPGQQETQYF. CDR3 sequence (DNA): TGCAGCGTTAACCCTCCGGGACAGCAAGAGACCCAGTACTTC.

CDR3 residues: CASSVILAVQETQYF. CDR3 in DNA: TGTGCCAGCAGCGTTATACTAGCTGTCCAAGAGACCCAGTACTTC. The rearrangement uses TRBV7-9 and TRBJ2-5, with TRBD2 as a possible D gene (6 bases). Germline lookup yields CDR1 SEHNR and CDR2 FQNEAQ (reference sequence). The length of the CDR3 is 15 residues. Trimming shortened V by 5 bases and J by 1 base, and 14 bases separated the two germline ends.

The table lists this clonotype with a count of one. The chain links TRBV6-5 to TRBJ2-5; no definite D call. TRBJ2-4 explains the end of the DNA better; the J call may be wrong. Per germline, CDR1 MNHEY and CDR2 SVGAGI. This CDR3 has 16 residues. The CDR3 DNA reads TGTGCCAGCAGTTACTCGCCTGGAATGGCCAAAAACATTCAGTACTTC. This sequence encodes CASSYSPGMAKNIQYF.

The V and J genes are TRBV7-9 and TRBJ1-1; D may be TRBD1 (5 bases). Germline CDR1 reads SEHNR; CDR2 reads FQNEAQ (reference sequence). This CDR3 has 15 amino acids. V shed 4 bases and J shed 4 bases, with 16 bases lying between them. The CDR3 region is CASSSRKGAGTEAFF. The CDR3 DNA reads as TGTGCCAGCAGCTCACGTAAAGGGGCCGGCACTGAAGCTTTCTTT.

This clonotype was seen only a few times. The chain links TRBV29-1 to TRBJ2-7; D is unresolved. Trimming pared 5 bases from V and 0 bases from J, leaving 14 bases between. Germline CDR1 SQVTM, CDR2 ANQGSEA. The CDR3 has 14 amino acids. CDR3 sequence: CSVLITASSYEQYF. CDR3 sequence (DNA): TGCAGCGTTCTTATTACAGCGAGCTCCTACGAGCAGTACTTC.

This chain's CDR3 is CATSDSLAGQETQYF. The CDR3 DNA reads as TGTGCCACCAGTGATTCTCTAGCGGGGCAAGAGACCCAGTACTTC. The genes are TRBV24-1 and TRBJ2-5; TRBD2 matches at 9 bases. Unmatched junction bases numbered 2, after V lost 2 bases and J lost 2 bases. The CDR3 is 15 amino acids. The germline CDR1 and CDR2 sequences are KGHDR and SFDVKD.

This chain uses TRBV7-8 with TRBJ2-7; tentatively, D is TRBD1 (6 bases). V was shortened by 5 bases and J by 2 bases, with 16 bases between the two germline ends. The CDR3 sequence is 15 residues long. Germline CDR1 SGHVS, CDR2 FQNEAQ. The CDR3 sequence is CASSPPNRVTYEQYF. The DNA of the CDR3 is TGTGCCAGCAGCCCCCCCAACAGGGTAACCTACGAGCAGTACTTC.

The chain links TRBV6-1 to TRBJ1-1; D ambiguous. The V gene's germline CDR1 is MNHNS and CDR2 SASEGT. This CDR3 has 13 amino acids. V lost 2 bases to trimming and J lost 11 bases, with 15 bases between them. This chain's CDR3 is CASSELGPTYAFF. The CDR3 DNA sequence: TGTGCCAGCAGTGAACTCGGCCCAACCTACGCTTTCTTT.

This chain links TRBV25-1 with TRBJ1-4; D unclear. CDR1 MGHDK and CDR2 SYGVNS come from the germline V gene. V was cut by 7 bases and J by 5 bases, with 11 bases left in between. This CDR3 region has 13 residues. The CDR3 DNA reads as TGTGCCAGCACGGACCGGTTGAATGAAAAACTGTTTTTT. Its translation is CASTDRLNEKLFF.

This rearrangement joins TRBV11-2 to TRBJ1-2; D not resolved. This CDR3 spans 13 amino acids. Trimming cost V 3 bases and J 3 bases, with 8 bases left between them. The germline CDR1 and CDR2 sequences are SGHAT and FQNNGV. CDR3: CASSLGKDYGYTF. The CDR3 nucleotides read TGTGCCAGCAGCTTGGGGAAGGACTATGGCTACACCTTC.

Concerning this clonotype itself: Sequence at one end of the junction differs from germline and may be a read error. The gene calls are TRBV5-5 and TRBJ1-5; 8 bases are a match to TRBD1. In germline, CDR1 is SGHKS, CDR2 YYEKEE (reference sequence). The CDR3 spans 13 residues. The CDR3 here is CAGSLTGDQPQHF. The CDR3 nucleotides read TGTGCCGGCAGCTTGACAGGGGATCAGCCCCAGCATTTT.

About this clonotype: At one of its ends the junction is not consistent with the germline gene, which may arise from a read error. This CDR3 reads CAGSSPNYEQYF. The DNA of the CDR3 is TGTGCCGGCAGCTCCCCCAATTACGAGCAGTACTTC. The chain joins TRBV7-2 to TRBJ2-5; D ambiguous. The DNA end is more similar to TRBJ2-7, so the J call may be wrong. There are 12 residues in the CDR3. Germline V CDR1 and CDR2: SGHTA, FQGNSA.